This T cell receptor beta chain is drawn from a study of blood T cell repertoires in COVID-19. Study overall: COVID-19 samples, acute and convalescent, were from the United States, Italy and Spain. In each case, the material was cDNA or gDNA derived from T cells, B-cell-depleted T cells, or PBMCs.

The length of the CDR3 is 15 residues. Trimming at V came to 5 bases and at J to 0 bases, leaving 5 bases not matched to a gene. Germline values: CDR1 SGDLS, CDR2 YYNGEE. The authors' processing: Nucleated cell counts were estimated from reference gene primer amplification. Only in-frame clones appear in the TCRdb table, and some are missing; sequencing was by immunoSEQ multiplex PCR. V and J calls and clone size follow that table, whereas D and trimming were derived from the DNA. The sample has around 290,000 clones, approximately 90% seen once. Sequenced sample: peripheral blood. The receptor comes from a man between 35 and 55 years old with acute or convalescent COVID-19. The genes are TRBV9 and TRBJ2-1, with 7 bases matching TRBD2. CDR3 in DNA: TGTGCCAGCAGTTATGGCGGGGGCTCCTACAATGAGCAGTTCTTC. This encodes CASSYGGGSYNEQFF.